Below are 14 T cell receptor beta chains sequenced from a single sample in a study of metastatic and nonmetastatic thyroid tumors. TCRdb used MiXCR to call clones anew from the PCR reads. Counted here are some 29,000 clones, around 7% occurring once; the ten biggest clones make up about two fifths. Thyroid surgery took place with no prior treatment in any patient. Sequenced input: blood. Receptor source: a female donor with papillary thyroid cancer or a benign thyroid nodule (not recorded which). Some clones in this sample may be carry-over from other donors' samples.

This clone has at least ten counts. The chain recombines TRBV24-1 with TRBJ2-2, with D unclear. The V end was cut by 7 bases, the J end by 0 bases, with 11 bases between. The CDR3 sequence is 15 residues long. Looked up from germline, CDR1 is KGHDR and CDR2 is SFDVKD. The CDR3 is CATSLPGSNTGELFF. CDR3 nucleotides: TGTGCCACCAGCCTCCCCGGATCGAACACCGGGGAGCTGTTTTTT.

This clone has a count of ten or more. The chain employs TRBV20-1 and TRBJ1-6, with D perhaps TRBD1 (6 bases). CDR3 length: 15 amino acids. V lost 2 bases, J lost 9 bases, and 17 bases lay in between. Germline V gives CDR1 DFQATT, CDR2 SNEGSKA (reference sequence). The CDR3 is CSARFPKGGGSPLHF. CDR3 DNA sequence: TGCAGTGCTAGATTCCCGAAGGGGGGAGGTTCACCCCTCCACTTT.

This clone has just a few counts. The J gene is TRBJ2-2, the V gene TRBV5-4; 8 positions match TRBD1. Germline V CDR1 and CDR2: SGHNT, YYREEE (reference sequence). V lost 5 bases and J lost 7; bases outside the gene matches: 10. The CDR3 runs to 15 residues. The CDR3: CASRGQGGNIGELFF. The CDR3 DNA follows: TGTGCCAGCAGAGGACAGGGTGGGAATATCGGGGAGCTGTTTTTT.

This clone was seen ten or more times. The chain has TRBV19 and TRBJ1-1; 10 bases match TRBD1. Germline V gene data show CDR1 as LNHDA and CDR2 as SQIVND (reference sequence). V lost 4 bases, J lost 1 base, and 3 bases stayed unmatched. The CDR3 length is 15 residues. The CDR3 DNA reads as TGTGCCAGTAGTACGACAGGGGGCCGGAACACTGAAGCTTTCTTT. This sequence encodes CASSTTGGRNTEAFF.

V gene TRBV24-1 combines with J gene TRBJ2-6; D gene unclear. CDR3 length equals 17 residues. Looked up from germline, CDR1 is KGHDR and CDR2 is SFDVKD. V was trimmed by 11 bases and J by 0 bases, leaving 19 bases between them. CDR3 nucleotides: TGTGCCAGGTGTGGGTCAGGCAGATTCTCTGGGGCCAACGTCCTGACTTTC. This gives the protein CARCGSGRFSGANVLTF.

This clone has a count of ten or more. V usage is TRBV7-2 and J usage is TRBJ1-5; D might be TRBD1 (6 bases). Deletions cut 1 base from V and 9 bases from J, with 13 bases between. The CDR3 loop spans 14 amino acids. Germline CDR1 reads SGHTA; CDR2 reads FQGNSA. The CDR3 here is CASSLVQGLGPQHF. CDR3 sequence (DNA): TGTGCCAGCAGCTTAGTTCAGGGGCTGGGGCCCCAGCATTTT.

The rearrangement uses TRBV2 and TRBJ1-1; a weak D match, TRBD1 (5 bases). V shed 2 bases and J shed 4 bases, with 17 bases lying between them. CDR1 is SNHLY, CDR2 FYNNEI, per germline. The CDR3 runs to 16 residues. DNA of the CDR3: TGTGCCAGCAGTGAACCCCCGGGGGGTTCGGGCACTGAAGCTTTCTTT. This encodes CASSEPPGGSGTEAFF.

In this sample, this clone turned up many times. The chain combines TRBV6-4 with TRBJ2-3, with 8 bases matching TRBD1. The CDR3 is 17 amino acids. V shed 0 bases, J shed 2 bases, and the junction held 7 bases outside the gene matches. Looked up from germline, CDR1 is MRHNA and CDR2 is SNTAGT. The CDR3 protein is CASSDSGAGGTTDTQYF. The CDR3 nucleotides read TGTGCCAGCAGTGACTCTGGGGCAGGGGGCACCACAGATACGCAGTATTTT.

In regard to this clone: A much larger clone lies a single base off, so this may be a read error. The rearrangement joins TRBV5-1 to TRBJ2-3, with D hard to call. The CDR3 extends over 13 amino acids. Germline CDR1 is SGHRS and CDR2 is YFSETQ. The CDR3 DNA follows: TGCGCCAGCAGCTCCAGACTCACATATACGCAGTATTTT. Translation gives CASSSRLTYTQYF.

This clone was picked up many times. The chain couples TRBV4-2 to TRBJ1-4; D is uncertain. V lost 3 bases, J lost 4 bases, and 6 bases lay in between. There are 13 residues in the CDR3. Germline CDR1 LGHNA, CDR2 YNFKEQ. The CDR3 is CASSQRVNEKLFF. In DNA form, the CDR3 reads TGTGCCAGCAGCCAGCGGGTTAATGAAAAACTGTTTTTT.

This clone was seen at least ten times. V gene TRBV3-1 combines with J gene TRBJ1-3; TRBD1 aligns across 7 bases. J gave up 0 bases and V 4 bases, and 3 bases lay outside the gene matches. The CDR3 contains 15 residues. Germline loops: CDR1 LGHDT, CDR2 YNNKEL (reference sequence). CDR3 coding DNA: TGTGCCAGCAGCCGGGACAGAAGCTCTGGAAACACCATATATTTT. Translated: CASSRDRSSGNTIYF.

This clone appeared many times. The chain joins TRBV20-1 to TRBJ2-7; TRBD2 aligns across 12 bases. Germline V gene data show CDR1 as DFQATT and CDR2 as SNEGSKA (reference sequence). Trimming took 3 bases from V and 3 from J; bases not matched to a gene: 6. This CDR3 spans 15 amino acids. CDR3 nucleotide sequence: TGCAGTGCTAGCTATACGACTAGCGGGGGCTACGAGCAGTACTTC. Translated: CSASYTTSGGYEQYF.

In its sample, this clone was seen many times. The CDR3 spells CATQPYTEAFF. The CDR3 coding sequence is TGTGCCACACAGCCTTACACTGAAGCTTTCTTT. The rearrangement links TRBV6-1 to TRBJ1-1; D unresolved. Germline V gene data show CDR1 as MNHNS and CDR2 as SASEGT. Trimming took off 10 bases at V and 3 bases at J, with 9 bases between the two ends. This CDR3 has 11 residues.

There are a few counts of this clone. The chain is built from TRBV19 and TRBJ1-2; D is uncertain. Germline V lookup: CDR1 LNHDA, CDR2 SQIVND (reference sequence). Between the trimmed V and J ends, which lost 0 bases and 8 bases, there was a span of 10 bases. The CDR3 spans 13 residues. CDR3 coding DNA: TGTGCCAGTAGTATAGATCGGGCTGGCGGCTACACCTTC. It translates to CASSIDRAGGYTF.